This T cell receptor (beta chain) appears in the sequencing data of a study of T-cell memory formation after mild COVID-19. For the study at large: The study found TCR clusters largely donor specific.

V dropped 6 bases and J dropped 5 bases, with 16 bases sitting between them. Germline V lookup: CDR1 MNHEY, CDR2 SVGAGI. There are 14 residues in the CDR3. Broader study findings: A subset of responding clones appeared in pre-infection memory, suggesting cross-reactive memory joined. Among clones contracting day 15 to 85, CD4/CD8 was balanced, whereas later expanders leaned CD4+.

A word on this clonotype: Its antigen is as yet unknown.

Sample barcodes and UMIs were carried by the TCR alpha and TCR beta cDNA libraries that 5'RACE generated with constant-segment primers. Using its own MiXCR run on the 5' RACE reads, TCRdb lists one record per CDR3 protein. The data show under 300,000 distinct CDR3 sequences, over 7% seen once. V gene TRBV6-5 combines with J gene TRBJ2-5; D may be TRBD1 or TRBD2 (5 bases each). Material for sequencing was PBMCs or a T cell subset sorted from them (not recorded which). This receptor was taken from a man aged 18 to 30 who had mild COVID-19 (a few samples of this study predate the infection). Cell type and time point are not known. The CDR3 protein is CASSPRDGSETQYF. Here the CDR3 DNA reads TGTGCCAGCAGCCCAAGGGACGGATCTGAGACCCAGTACTTC.